The 6 T cell receptor beta chains in this list originate from one sample, sequenced in a study of identical twins. TCRdb redid the calling of the 5' RACE reads with MiXCR, one entry per CDR3 protein. The sample includes some 730,000 distinct CDR3 sequences, roughly 18% of them seen just once. This same sample was also part of a study on T cells expressing NK-cell markers.

The sequenced sample was PBMCs. Receptors were obtained from a woman younger than 35 in good health.

V usage is TRBV7-2 and J usage is TRBJ1-1; D uncertain. The CDR3 has 15 amino acids. CDR1 is SGHTA, CDR2 FQGNSA, per germline. The V and J ends lost 2 bases and 0 bases respectively, with 10 bases between them. This CDR3 reads CASSLSVGMNTEAFF. In DNA form, the CDR3 reads TGTGCCAGCAGCTTATCGGTGGGGATGAACACTGAAGCTTTCTTT.

The sample holds many counts of this clonotype. The J gene is TRBJ2-7, the V gene TRBV10-3; TRBD1 matches 9 bases. This CDR3 is 14 amino acids long. The germline gives CDR1 ENHRY, CDR2 SYGVKD. J was trimmed by 6 bases and V by 6 bases; bases with no gene match: 9. CDR3 nucleotide sequence: TGTGCCATCAGGCAGACAGGGGGAAGCTCCGAGCAGTACTTC. This translates into CAIRQTGGSSEQYF.

The V and J genes are TRBV7-9 and TRBJ2-1, with D unresolved. Germline assignment: CDR1 SEHNR and CDR2 FQNEAQ (reference sequence). Trimming pared 5 bases from V and 3 bases from J, leaving 8 bases between. The CDR3 runs 13 residues. The CDR3 DNA reads TGTGCCAGCAGCCCCGGTTACTACAATGAGCAGTTCTTC. This translates into CASSPGYYNEQFF.

This clonotype has a count of ten or more. The chain recombines TRBV29-1 with TRBJ2-5, with D tentatively TRBD1 (5 bases). The length of the CDR3 is 15 residues. CDR1 and CDR2 from the germline V gene are SQVTM and ANQGSEA. The germline V and J ends were trimmed by 3 bases and 5 bases, with 19 bases remaining between them. The CDR3 spells CSVDFKAGFQETQYF. The CDR3 DNA follows: TGCAGCGTTGATTTTAAGGCAGGGTTTCAGGAGACCCAGTACTTC. The full variable domain, in which reference TRBV29-1 and TRBJ2-5 provide the parts outside the CDR3, is SAVISQKPSRDICQRGTSLTIQCQVDSQVTMMFWYRQQPGQSLTLIATANQGSEATYESGFVIDKFPISRPNLTFSTLTVSNMSPEDSSIYLCSVDFKAGFQETQYFGPGTRLLVL.

The V gene is TRBV20-1, the J gene TRBJ2-7, with 8 bases fitting TRBD1. The ends lost 2 bases at V and 7 bases at J; junction bases unmatched: 13. Looked up from germline, CDR1 is DFQATT and CDR2 is SNEGSKA (reference sequence). This CDR3 spans 15 amino acids. The CDR3 loop reads CSARNPGQGSREQYF. The CDR3 region has the DNA TGCAGTGCTAGAAACCCCGGACAGGGATCGAGGGAGCAGTACTTC.

This clonotype was detected only a few times. This sequence joins TRBV12-3 or TRBV12-4 and TRBJ1-2; 8 bases map to TRBD1. The CDR3 has 15 residues. With 3 bases clipped from V and 4 bases from J, the junction kept 7 bases outside the gene matches. CDR3 DNA: TGTGCCAGCAGTTTCCGGCGGACAGGGATCTATGGCTACACCTTC. The encoded protein is CASSFRRTGIYGYTF.